Sequencing of this T cell receptor beta chain was carried out in a study of technical replicates of blood from a handful of donors. The ends were cut back, 7 bases at V and 4 bases at J, with 14 bases in the middle. CDR1 is MDHEN and CDR2 is SYDVKM in the germline V gene. This CDR3 has 13 amino acids. Sequencing used immunoSEQ multiplex PCR; TCRdb keeps in-frame clones, though not all of them. The top ten hold 0.2% of the sample, which has tens of thousands of clones, around 96% seen once. This chain uses TRBV28 with TRBJ2-7; TRBD2 is a possible D gene (5 bases). The sample consisted of T cells isolated from PBMCs. The origin of this receptor is a human donor in good health. CDR3 nucleotide sequence: TGTGCCAGCACCCAACCGCCGGGGTACGAGCAGTACTTC. This sequence encodes CASTQPPGYEQYF.